This TCR beta chain is from a study of cytomegalovirus exposure and HLA in healthy donors. Study summary: The 110 or so validation repertoires, a later analysis reported, used the same platform as the approximately 670 first-cohort repertoires.

A remark on this clone: Its target is not known.

Assay: immunoSEQ multiplex PCR; the TCRdb copy retains only in-frame clones and omits some. The sample lists approximately 160,000 clones, about 90% occurring once. Trimming stripped 4 bases from V and 2 bases from J, with 9 bases between. CDR1 and CDR2 from the germline V gene are MNHEY and SMNVEV (reference sequence). This CDR3 has 13 residues. Regarding the study as a whole: Among TCR sequences, most were rare, though some public TCRs appeared in many donors. The investigators catalogued 150 or so TCR beta chains as cytomegalovirus-associated.

This chain joins TRBV27 and TRBJ2-7; D might be TRBD2 (6 bases). Sequences were obtained from PBMCs. The clonotype comes from a woman under 30 in good health and CMV-seropositive. CDR3 DNA: TGTGCCAGCAGTTCGGGACTCGCCTACGAGCAGTACTTC. Amino acid sequence: CASSSGLAYEQYF.